One sample yielded the 8 T cell receptor beta chains listed below, sequenced in a study of T cell responses to AZD1222 COVID-19 vaccine (dated by TCRdb to the early 2020s). Library method: the immunoSEQ multiplex PCR assay. TCRdb carries this immuneACCESS record with in-frame sequences only. Its versions omit some clonotypes, under half of them owing to an unresolved V gene in the studies checked, with the rest unexplained. The table for this sample lists 130,000 to 150,000 clones; just over 90% of them were counted only once. Approximately 2% of the sample comes from the top ten. The intended sense of this specimen's time point label: baseline before first vaccination. Sequencing used peripheral blood, obtained on day 0 of AZD1222 vaccination. These receptors were taken from an adult in good health.

This chain joins TRBV3-1 (or the pseudogene TRBV3-2) and TRBJ2-1; TRBD2 aligns across 11 bases. J gave up 3 bases and V 4 bases, and 2 bases lay outside the gene matches. This CDR3 has 15 residues. CDR1 is LGHDT, CDR2 YNNKEL, per germline (reference sequence). The CDR3 nucleotides are TGTGCCAGCAGCCTGGGACTAGCGGTCTACAATGAGCAGTTCTTC. It yields the protein CASSLGLAVYNEQFF.

The chain couples TRBV2 to TRBJ1-2; D gene ambiguous. Looked up from germline, CDR1 is SNHLY and CDR2 is FYNNEI. Trimming took off 7 bases at V and 5 bases at J, with 8 bases between the two ends. The CDR3 is made up of 11 amino acids. The CDR3 region has the DNA TGTGCCAGCAACACAGAGTATGGCTACACCTTC. This encodes CASNTEYGYTF.

The CDR3: CASSLGGVSTEAFF. The CDR3 bases are TGTGCCAGCAGCTTAGGGGGTGTGAGCACTGAAGCTTTCTTT. The rearrangement links TRBV11-3 to TRBJ1-1; D remains unclear. There are 14 residues in the CDR3. V was shortened by 1 base and J by 4 bases, with 10 bases between the two germline ends. Germline-derived CDR1 and CDR2 are SGHNT and YENEEA.

This clone was observed once. V is TRBV5-4 and J is TRBJ2-3; the match to TRBD1 covers 7 bases. This CDR3 spans 15 amino acids. V was clipped by 3 bases and J by 3 bases; unmatched bases: 7. Germline CDR1 reads SGHNT; CDR2 reads YYREEE (reference sequence). The CDR3 loop reads CASSYRTGRTDTQYF. DNA of the CDR3: TGTGCCAGCAGCTACCGGACAGGAAGAACAGATACGCAGTATTTT.

The chain uses TRBV9 and TRBJ2-3; 9 bases fit TRBD2. With 7 bases clipped from V and 4 bases from J, the junction kept 10 bases outside the gene matches. Germline-derived CDR1 and CDR2 are SGDLS and YYNGEE. The length of the CDR3 is 15 residues. The CDR3 sequence: CASRAISGSPDTQYF. CDR3 nucleotides: TGTGCCAGCCGGGCCATTAGCGGGAGTCCAGATACGCAGTATTTT.

This sequence joins TRBV19 and TRBJ1-2; D is possibly TRBD1 (6 bases). Trimming left V 6 bases short and J 2 bases short, with 16 bases between. The germline gives CDR1 LNHDA, CDR2 SQIVND (reference sequence). The CDR3 is 15 amino acids. CDR3 sequence: CASSPGDFGNYGYTF. CDR3 in DNA: TGTGCCAGTAGCCCAGGGGATTTCGGGAACTATGGCTACACCTTC.

The chain carries TRBV2 and TRBJ1-6, with D possibly being TRBD1 (6 bases). V was trimmed by 3 bases and J by 7 bases, leaving 13 bases between them. The CDR3 is 15 residues long. CDR1 is SNHLY, CDR2 FYNNEI, per germline. CDR3 in amino acids: CASSELTGHNSPLHF. The CDR3 nucleotides are TGTGCCAGCAGTGAGCTCACAGGGCACAATTCACCCCTCCACTTT.

The rearrangement joins TRBV3-1 (or the pseudogene TRBV3-2) to TRBJ2-3, with D maybe TRBD2 (7 bases). This CDR3 spans 16 amino acids. V was clipped by 0 bases and J by 4 bases, with 14 bases between them. Germline V gene lookup returns CDR1 LGHDT and CDR2 YNNKEL (reference sequence). The CDR3 loop reads CASSQDRGARADTQYF. CDR3 nucleotide sequence: TGTGCCAGCAGCCAAGATCGGGGGGCGAGAGCAGATACGCAGTATTTT.